The 3 T cell receptor beta chains given below trace back to one sample, sequenced in a study of cytomegalovirus exposure and HLA in healthy donors. With 60 Vbeta and 13 Jbeta primers, the PCR was carried out. Some clones are missing from TCRdb's copy, which holds only in-frame ones; the method was immunoSEQ multiplex PCR. In the table there are about 150,000 clones, over 60% of which are singletons. The sequenced sample consisted of PBMCs. All receptors come from a man aged 25-40 years in good health and CMV-seronegative.

The V call is TRBV6-1, the J call TRBJ1-1; no clear D gene. The CDR3 totals 11 residues. Germline V CDR1 and CDR2: MNHNS, SASEGT. V lost 7 bases, J lost 7 bases, and 10 bases lay in between. The CDR3 is CASNGQLEAFF. The DNA for the CDR3 is TGTGCCAGCAATGGGCAGCTTGAAGCTTTCTTT.

This chain uses TRBV4-2 with TRBJ2-1; D is possibly TRBD1 (5 bases). Trimming removed 0 bases from V and 8 bases from J, with 8 bases in between. Germline V gives CDR1 LGHNA, CDR2 YNFKEQ. The length of the CDR3 is 13 residues. The DNA for the CDR3 is TGTGCCAGCAGCCAAGACAGGGATTATGAGCAGTTCTTC. This encodes CASSQDRDYEQFF.

The chain joins TRBV27 to TRBJ1-1; 7 nucleotides line up with TRBD1. The ends lost 7 bases at V and 5 bases at J; junction bases unmatched: 10. Germline assignment: CDR1 MNHEY and CDR2 SMNVEV (reference sequence). The CDR3 has 14 amino acids. In DNA, the CDR3 is TGTGCCAGCACCCTAGGGGGCAGGGGTACTGAAGCTTTCTTT. As protein: CASTLGGRGTEAFF.